The source of this T cell receptor beta chain is a study of cytomegalovirus exposure and HLA in healthy donors. Whole-study results and caveats: The availability of immune exposure information extended only to CMV serostatus. A later analysis showed that HLA-associated TCR beta chains had undergone more clonal expansion than equally common others. Associated with cytomegalovirus, according to the listing, were around 160 TCR beta chains.

A remark on this clone: Its antigen is unknown.

The CDR3 is 17 amino acids. The germline CDR1 and CDR2 sequences are SGDLS and YYNGEE. Trimming took 4 bases from V and 0 from J; bases not matched to a gene: 9. The PCR used 60 Vbeta and 13 Jbeta primers. Assay: immunoSEQ multiplex PCR; the TCRdb copy retains only in-frame clones and omits some. This sample has around 95,000 clones; about 74% occur once, and the top ten carry 1.8%. The chain links TRBV9 to TRBJ2-1, with 8 nucleotides matching TRBD2. This clonotype originated in a male donor in good health and CMV-seronegative. The sequencing sample was made of PBMCs. The CDR3 DNA sequence: TGTGCCAGCAGCACAACTCAAGCGGGGGACTCCTACAATGAGCAGTTCTTC. As protein: CASSTTQAGDSYNEQFF. Filled out from reference TRBV9 and TRBJ2-1, the complete variable domain reads DSGVTQTPKHLITATGQRVTLRCSPRSGDLSVYWYQQSLDQGLQFLIQYYNGEERAKGNILERFSAQQFPDLHSELNLSSLELGDSALYFCASSTTQAGDSYNEQFFGPGTRLTVL.